Shown below are 8 T cell receptor beta chains from a single sample sequenced in a study of control samples from healthy donors and cancer patients. Sequenced by immunoSEQ multiplex PCR; TCRdb stores in-frame clones only, minus some. The table lists 95,000 to 150,000 clones, around 92% of them singletons. Sequenced: PBMCs. Receptors originate from an elderly man with head and neck cancer.

The chain has TRBV11-2 and TRBJ1-2; possible D gene TRBD1, 5 bases. CDR1 SGHAT and CDR2 FQNNGV come from the germline V gene. V was pared by 1 base and J by 3 bases, with 6 bases between. This CDR3 is 13 amino acids long. Here the CDR3 DNA reads TGTGCCAGCAGCTTAGGCAGGGACTATGGCTACACCTTC. This translates into CASSLGRDYGYTF.

This clone has just one count. This chain connects TRBV6-2 or TRBV6-3 to TRBJ1-1; weak D call: TRBD1 (6 bases). Trimming took off 2 bases at V and 0 bases at J, with 13 bases between the two ends. This CDR3 is 16 amino acids long. CDR1 and CDR2 from the germline V gene are MNHEY and SVGEGT. In DNA form, the CDR3 reads TGTGCCAGCAGTTACGACAGGAATATTATGAACACTGAAGCTTTCTTT. Its protein is CASSYDRNIMNTEAFF.

In its sample, this clone was seen once. This chain links TRBV14 with TRBJ2-5; 13 bases are a match to TRBD2. Trimming took 5 bases from V and 4 from J; bases not matched to a gene: 7. CDR1 and CDR2 (germline): SGHDN, FVKESK. The length of the CDR3 is 16 residues. Here the CDR3 reads CASSLRLAGGPETQYF. For the CDR3, the DNA is TGTGCCAGCAGCTTACGACTAGCGGGGGGTCCAGAGACCCAGTACTTC. The whole variable domain, remainder taken from reference TRBV14 and TRBJ2-5, is EAGVTQFPSHSVIEKGQTVTLRCDPISGHDNLYWYRRVMGKEIKFLLHFVKESKQDESGMPNNRFLAERTGGTYSTLKVQPAELEDSGVYFCASSLRLAGGPETQYFGPGTRLLVL.

The chain employs TRBV30 and TRBJ1-2; 8 nucleotides agree with TRBD1. The germline CDR1 and CDR2 sequences are GTSNPN and SVGIG (reference sequence). This CDR3 is 15 amino acids long. After removal of 2 bases from V and 6 bases from J, the junction contained 11 bases not matched to a gene. The CDR3 sequence is CAWSRGAGGEDGYTF. CDR3 nucleotides: TGTGCCTGGAGTCGGGGGGCAGGGGGCGAAGATGGCTACACCTTC.

V gene TRBV4-2 combines with J gene TRBJ1-5; maybe TRBD1 (5 bases). The CDR3 has 16 amino acids. The germline V gene encodes CDR1 LGHNA and CDR2 YNFKEQ. The germline V and J ends were trimmed by 0 bases and 5 bases, with 14 bases remaining between them. The DNA for the CDR3 is TGTGCCAGCAGCCAAGATGGGGGGGTTGGTCATCAGCCCCAGCATTTT. Translation: CASSQDGGVGHQPQHF.

The CDR3 protein is CASSIRLAGEETQYF. In DNA, the CDR3 is TGTGCCAGTAGTATCAGACTAGCGGGAGAAGAGACCCAGTACTTC. This chain joins TRBV19 and TRBJ2-5, with 12 bases matching TRBD2. The V gene end was trimmed by 3 bases and the J gene end by 3 bases; junction bases not matched to a gene: 2. The germline V gene has CDR1 LNHDA and CDR2 SQIVND (reference sequence). The CDR3 runs to 15 residues.

The V gene is TRBV30, the J gene TRBJ2-4; D uncertain. Germline V gene sequence: CDR1 GTSNPN, CDR2 SVGIG (reference sequence). Trimming pared 0 bases from V and 1 base from J, leaving 13 bases between. The CDR3 totals 16 residues. The CDR3 sequence is CAWSVHSIVAKNIQYF. The CDR3 region has the DNA TGTGCCTGGAGTGTCCACTCTATAGTTGCCAAAAACATTCAGTACTTC.

The chain joins TRBV24-1 to TRBJ1-2; possible D gene TRBD1, 5 bases. Trimming left V 4 bases short and J 3 bases short, with 11 bases between. Germline V gene sequence: CDR1 KGHDR, CDR2 SFDVKD. The CDR3 loop spans 14 amino acids. The CDR3 loop reads CATSDSGTHYGYTF. CDR3 sequence (DNA): TGTGCCACCAGTGACTCCGGGACCCACTATGGCTACACCTTC.